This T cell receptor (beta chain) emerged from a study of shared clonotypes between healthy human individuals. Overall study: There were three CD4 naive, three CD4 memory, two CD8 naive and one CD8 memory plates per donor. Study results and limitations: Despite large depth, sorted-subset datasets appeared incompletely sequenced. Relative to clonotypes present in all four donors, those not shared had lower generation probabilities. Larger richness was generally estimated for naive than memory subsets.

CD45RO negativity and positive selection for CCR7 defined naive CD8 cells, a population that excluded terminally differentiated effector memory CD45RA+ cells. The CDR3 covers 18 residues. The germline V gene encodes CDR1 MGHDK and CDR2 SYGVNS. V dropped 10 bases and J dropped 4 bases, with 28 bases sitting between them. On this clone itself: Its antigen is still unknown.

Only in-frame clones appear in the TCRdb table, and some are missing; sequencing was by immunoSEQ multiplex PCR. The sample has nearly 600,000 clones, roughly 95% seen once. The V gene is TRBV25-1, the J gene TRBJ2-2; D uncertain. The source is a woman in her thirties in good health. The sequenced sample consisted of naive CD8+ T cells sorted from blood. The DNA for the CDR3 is TGTGCCACCAAGGAGCCAACCCCCGGGCCCTCGGGCACCGGGGAGCTGTTTTTT. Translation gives CATKEPTPGPSGTGELFF.